This TCR beta chain originates from a study of molecular identifiers for immune sequencing clone quantification. Overall study findings and caveats: Identical barcode-sharing TCR molecules could lead to underestimated sizes for highly expanded clones. Clones that had above 20 RNA copies took up over 99% of effector molecules but under 1% in naive cells.

Comment on this clonotype: The antigen is not known.

Sequencing libraries of naive CD8 cells derived from around 20,000 to 1,000,000 sorted cells with 10%, 30% or 50% RNA. Using a CD8+CD4-CCR7+CD45RA+ phenotype, naive CD8 T cells were sorted. V lost 4 bases and J 2 bases, leaving 17 bases between the germline ends. The germline V gene encodes CDR1 SGHVS and CDR2 FQNEAQ. CDR3 length: 16 amino acids. A single record per CDR3 protein comes from TCRdb applying MiXCR to the PCR reads. The top ten clones hold 0.75% to 0.8% of a sample with more than 550,000 distinct CDR3 sequences, less than 30% of them seen once. V and J are TRBV7-8 and TRBJ2-5; D perhaps matches TRBD1 (6 bases). The receptor comes from a human donor in good health. Some libraries in this study had Jurkat cell RNA spiked in. The sequenced material came from naive CD8+ T cells from blood, with Jurkat cell RNA spiked in. Noted subset: FACS-sorted CD8+CD4-CCR7+CD45RA+ naive T cells. CDR3 in DNA: TGTGCCAGCAGCTCAGGGACATTAGACTCGCAAGAGACCCAGTACTTC. It translates to CASSSGTLDSQETQYF. Filled out from reference TRBV7-8 and TRBJ2-5, the complete variable domain reads GAGVSQSPRYKVAKRGQDVALRCDPISGHVSLFWYQQALGQGPEFLTYFQNEAQLDKSGLPSDRFFAERPEGSVSTLKIQRTQQEDSAVYLCASSSGTLDSQETQYFGPGTRLLVL.